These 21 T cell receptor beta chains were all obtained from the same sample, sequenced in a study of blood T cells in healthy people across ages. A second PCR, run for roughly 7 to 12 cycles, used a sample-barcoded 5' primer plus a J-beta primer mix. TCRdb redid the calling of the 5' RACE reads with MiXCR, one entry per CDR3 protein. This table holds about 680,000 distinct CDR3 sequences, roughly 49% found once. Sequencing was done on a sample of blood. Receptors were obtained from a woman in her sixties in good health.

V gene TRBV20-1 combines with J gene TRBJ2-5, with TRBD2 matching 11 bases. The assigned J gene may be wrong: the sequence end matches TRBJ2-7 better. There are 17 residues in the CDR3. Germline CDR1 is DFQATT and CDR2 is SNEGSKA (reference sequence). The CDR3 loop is CSARVPYSGRASYEQYF. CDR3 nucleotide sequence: TGCAGTGCTAGAGTCCCCTATAGCGGGAGGGCCTCTTACGAGCAGTACTTC.

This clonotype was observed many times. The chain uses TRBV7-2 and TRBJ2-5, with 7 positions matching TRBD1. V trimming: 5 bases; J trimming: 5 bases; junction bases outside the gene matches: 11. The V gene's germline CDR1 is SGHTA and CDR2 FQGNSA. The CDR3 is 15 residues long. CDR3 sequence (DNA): TGTGCCAGCAGCCCAGGGGGTAGCGTTCGGGAGACCCAGTACTTC. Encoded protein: CASSPGGSVRETQYF. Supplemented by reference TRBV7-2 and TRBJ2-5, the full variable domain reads GAGVSQSPSNKVTEKGKDVELRCDPISGHTALYWYRQSLGQGLEFLIYFQGNSAPDKSGLPSDRFSAERTGGSVSTLTIQRTQQEDSAVYLCASSPGGSVRETQYFGPGTRLLVL.

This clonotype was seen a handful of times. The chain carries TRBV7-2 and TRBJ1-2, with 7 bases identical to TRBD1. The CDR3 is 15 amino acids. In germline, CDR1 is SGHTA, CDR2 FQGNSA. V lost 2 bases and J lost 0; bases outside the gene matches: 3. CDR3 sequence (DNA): TGTGCCAGCAGCTTAAGGGGGCTAGCTAACTATGGCTACACCTTC. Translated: CASSLRGLANYGYTF.

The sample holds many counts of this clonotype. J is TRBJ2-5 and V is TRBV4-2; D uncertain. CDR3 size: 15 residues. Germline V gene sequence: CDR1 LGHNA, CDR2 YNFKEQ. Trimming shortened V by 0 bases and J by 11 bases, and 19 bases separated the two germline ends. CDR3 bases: TGTGCCAGCAGCCAAGATGGATCGATCAGAAATGAGCAGTACTTC. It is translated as CASSQDGSIRNEQYF.

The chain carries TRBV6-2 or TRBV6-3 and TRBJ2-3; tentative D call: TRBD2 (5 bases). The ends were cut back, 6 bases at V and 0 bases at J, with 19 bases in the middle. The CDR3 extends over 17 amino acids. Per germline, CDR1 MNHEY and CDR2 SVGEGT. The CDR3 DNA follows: TGTGCCAGCAGCTGGACTCTACTTCGTCCTAGCACAGATACGCAGTATTTT. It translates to CASSWTLLRPSTDTQYF.

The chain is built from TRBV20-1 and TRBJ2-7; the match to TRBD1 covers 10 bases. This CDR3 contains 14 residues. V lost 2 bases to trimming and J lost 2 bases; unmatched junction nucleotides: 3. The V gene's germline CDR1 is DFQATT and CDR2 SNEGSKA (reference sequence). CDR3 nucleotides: TGCAGTGCTAGAACCGGGACAGGGGCCTACGAGCAGTACTTC. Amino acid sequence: CSARTGTGAYEQYF.

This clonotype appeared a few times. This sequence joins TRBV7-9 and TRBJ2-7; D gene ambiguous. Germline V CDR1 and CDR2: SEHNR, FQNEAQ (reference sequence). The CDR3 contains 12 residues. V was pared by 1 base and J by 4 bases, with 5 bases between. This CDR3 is CASSLEEYEQYF. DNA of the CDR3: TGTGCCAGCAGCTTAGAGGAATACGAGCAGTACTTC.

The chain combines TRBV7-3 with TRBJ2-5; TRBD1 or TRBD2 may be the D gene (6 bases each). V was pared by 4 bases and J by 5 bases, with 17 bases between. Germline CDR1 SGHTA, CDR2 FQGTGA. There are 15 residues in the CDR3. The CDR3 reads CASSSSGRGDETQYF. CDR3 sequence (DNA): TGTGCCAGCAGCTCCTCCGGAAGGGGGGACGAGACCCAGTACTTC.

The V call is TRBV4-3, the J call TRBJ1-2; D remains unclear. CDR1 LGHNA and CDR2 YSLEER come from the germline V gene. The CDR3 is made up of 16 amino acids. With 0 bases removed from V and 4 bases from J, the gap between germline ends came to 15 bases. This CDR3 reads CASSQDGQGILYGYTF. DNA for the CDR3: TGCGCCAGCAGCCAAGATGGGCAAGGGATTCTCTATGGCTACACCTTC.

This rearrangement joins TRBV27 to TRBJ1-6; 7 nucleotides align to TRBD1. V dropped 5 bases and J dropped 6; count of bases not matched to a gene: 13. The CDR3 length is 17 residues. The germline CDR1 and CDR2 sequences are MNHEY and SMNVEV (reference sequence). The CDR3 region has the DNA TGTGCCAGCAGTCCGAGGACAGGATTTAGGGCTAATTCACCCCTCCACTTT. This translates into CASSPRTGFRANSPLHF.

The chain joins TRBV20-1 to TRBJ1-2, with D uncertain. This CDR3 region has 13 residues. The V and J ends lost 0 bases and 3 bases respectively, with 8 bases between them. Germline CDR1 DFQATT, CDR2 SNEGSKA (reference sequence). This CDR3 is CSARDLSDYGYTF. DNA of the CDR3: TGCAGTGCTAGAGATTTGAGCGACTATGGCTACACCTTC.

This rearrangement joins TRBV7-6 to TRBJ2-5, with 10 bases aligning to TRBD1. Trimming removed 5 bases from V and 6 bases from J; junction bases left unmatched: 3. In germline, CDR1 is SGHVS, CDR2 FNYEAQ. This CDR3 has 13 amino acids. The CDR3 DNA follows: TGTGCCAGCAGCGTGGGACAGGGGAAGACCCAGTACTTC. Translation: CASSVGQGKTQYF.

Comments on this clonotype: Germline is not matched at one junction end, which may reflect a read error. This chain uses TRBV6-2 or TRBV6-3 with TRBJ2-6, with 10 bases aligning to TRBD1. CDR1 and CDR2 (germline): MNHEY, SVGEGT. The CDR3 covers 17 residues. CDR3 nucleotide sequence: TGTGCCAGCAGGCCCGGGACAGGGGACTCTGAGGCCAACGTCCTGACTTTC. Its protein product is CASRPGTGDSEANVLTF.

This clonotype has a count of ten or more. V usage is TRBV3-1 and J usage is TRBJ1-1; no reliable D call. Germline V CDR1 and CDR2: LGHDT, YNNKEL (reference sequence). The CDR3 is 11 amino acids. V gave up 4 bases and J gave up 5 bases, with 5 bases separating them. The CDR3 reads CASSRGTEAFF. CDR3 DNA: TGTGCCAGCAGCCGAGGAACTGAAGCTTTCTTT.

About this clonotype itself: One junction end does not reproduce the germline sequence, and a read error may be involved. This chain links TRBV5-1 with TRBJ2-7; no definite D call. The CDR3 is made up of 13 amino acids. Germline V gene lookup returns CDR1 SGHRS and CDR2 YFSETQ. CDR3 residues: CASGLDLSYEQYF. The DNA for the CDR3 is TGCGCCAGCGGCTTGGATCTCTCCTACGAGCAGTACTTC.

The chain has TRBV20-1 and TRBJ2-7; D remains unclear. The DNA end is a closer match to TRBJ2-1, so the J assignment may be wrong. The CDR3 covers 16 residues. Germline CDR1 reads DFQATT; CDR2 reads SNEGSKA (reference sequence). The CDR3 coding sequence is TGCAGTGCTAGAGATCCCAAAGGGTTATCGAACACCGAGCAGTTCTTC. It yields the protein CSARDPKGLSNTEQFF.

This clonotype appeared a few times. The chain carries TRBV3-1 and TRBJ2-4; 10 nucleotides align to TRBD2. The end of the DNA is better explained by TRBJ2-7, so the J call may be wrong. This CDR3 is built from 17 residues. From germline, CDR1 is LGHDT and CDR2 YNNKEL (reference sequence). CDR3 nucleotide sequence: TGTGCCAGCAGCCTCTCCCGAACTAGCGGGATCCGGTACGAGCAGTACTTC. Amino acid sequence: CASSLSRTSGIRYEQYF.

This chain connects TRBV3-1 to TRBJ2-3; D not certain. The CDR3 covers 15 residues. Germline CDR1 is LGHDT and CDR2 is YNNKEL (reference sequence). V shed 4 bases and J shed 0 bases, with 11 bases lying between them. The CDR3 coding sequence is TGTGCCAGCAGCCTCACCCTAGATAGCACAGATACGCAGTATTTT. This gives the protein CASSLTLDSTDTQYF.

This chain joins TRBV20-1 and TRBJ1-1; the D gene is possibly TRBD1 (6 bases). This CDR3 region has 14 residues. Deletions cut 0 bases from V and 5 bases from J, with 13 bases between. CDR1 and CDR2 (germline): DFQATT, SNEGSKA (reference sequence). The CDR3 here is CSARDFGQGTEAFF. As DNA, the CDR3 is TGCAGTGCTAGAGATTTCGGGCAGGGGACTGAAGCTTTCTTT.

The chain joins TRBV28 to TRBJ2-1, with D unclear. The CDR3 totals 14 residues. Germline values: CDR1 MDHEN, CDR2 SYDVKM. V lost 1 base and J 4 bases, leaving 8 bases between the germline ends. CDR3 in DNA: TGTGCCAGCAGTTTATTTTCCAGGTACAATGAGCAGTTCTTC. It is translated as CASSLFSRYNEQFF.

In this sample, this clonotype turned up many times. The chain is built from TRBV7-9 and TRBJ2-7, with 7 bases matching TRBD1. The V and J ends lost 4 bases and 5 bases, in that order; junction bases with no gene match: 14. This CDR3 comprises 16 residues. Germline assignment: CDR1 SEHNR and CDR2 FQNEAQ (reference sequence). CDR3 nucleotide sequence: TGTGCCAGCAGCTCCCAGTACAGGGGAGTAAGGGACGAGCAGTACTTC. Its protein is CASSSQYRGVRDEQYF.